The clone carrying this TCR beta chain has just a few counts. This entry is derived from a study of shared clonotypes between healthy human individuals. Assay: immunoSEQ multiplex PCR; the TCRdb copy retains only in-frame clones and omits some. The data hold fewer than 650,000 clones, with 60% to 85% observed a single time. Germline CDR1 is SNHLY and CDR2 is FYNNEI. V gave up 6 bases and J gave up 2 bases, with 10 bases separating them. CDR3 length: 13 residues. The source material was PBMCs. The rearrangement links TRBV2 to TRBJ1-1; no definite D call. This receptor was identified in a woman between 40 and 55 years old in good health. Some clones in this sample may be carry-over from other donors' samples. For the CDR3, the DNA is TGTGCCAGCAGGGGAGGACTTAACACTGAAGCTTTCTTT. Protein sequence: CASRGGLNTEAFF.